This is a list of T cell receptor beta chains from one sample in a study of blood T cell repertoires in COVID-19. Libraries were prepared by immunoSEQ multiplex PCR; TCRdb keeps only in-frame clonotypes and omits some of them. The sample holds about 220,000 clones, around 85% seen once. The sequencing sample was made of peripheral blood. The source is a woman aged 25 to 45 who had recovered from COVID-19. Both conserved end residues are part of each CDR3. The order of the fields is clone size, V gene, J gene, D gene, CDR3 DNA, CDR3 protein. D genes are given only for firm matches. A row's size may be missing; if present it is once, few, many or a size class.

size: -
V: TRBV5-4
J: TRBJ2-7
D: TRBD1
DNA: TGTGCCAGCAGACCCACCGGACAGGGCAAACATTTTAGCGAGCAGTACTTC
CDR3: CASRPTGQGKHFSEQYF

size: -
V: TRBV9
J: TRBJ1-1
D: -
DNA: TGTGCCAGCAGCGTACAGGCGACGAACACTGAAGCTTTCTTT
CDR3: CASSVQATNTEAFF

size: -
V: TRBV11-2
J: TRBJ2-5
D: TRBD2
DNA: TGTGCCAGCAGCCCCCCGGGGGGACTAGCGGGGGGTGTGGAGACCCAGTACTTC
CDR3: CASSPPGGLAGGVETQYF

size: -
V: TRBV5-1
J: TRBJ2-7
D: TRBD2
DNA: TGCGCCAGCAGCCCCCGGACTAGCGGGGGGCCAAGCCTCACCGAGCAGTACTTC
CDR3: CASSPRTSGGPSLTEQYF

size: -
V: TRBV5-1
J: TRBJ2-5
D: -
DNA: TGCGCCAGCAGCTTGATGACTATGGGTGAGACCCAGTACTTC
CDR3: CASSLMTMGETQYF

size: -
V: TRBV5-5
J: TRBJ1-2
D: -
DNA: TGTGCCAGCGGACTCACACCCCAGACTAACTATGGCTACACCTTC
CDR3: CASGLTPQTNYGYTF

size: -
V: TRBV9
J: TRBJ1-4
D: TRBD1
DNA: TGTGCCAGCAGCCCATCGGGACAGCCAACTAATGAAAAACTGTTTTTT
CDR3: CASSPSGQPTNEKLFF

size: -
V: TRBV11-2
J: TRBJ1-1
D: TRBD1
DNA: TGTGCCAGCAGCATAACAGGGGGGGGAGGGCGCACTGAAGCTTTCTTT
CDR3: CASSITGGGGRTEAFF

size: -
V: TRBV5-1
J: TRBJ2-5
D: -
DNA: TGCGCCAGCAGCTTGGTGACCCTCGGAGGGCAAGAGACCCAGTACTTC
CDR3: CASSLVTLGGQETQYF

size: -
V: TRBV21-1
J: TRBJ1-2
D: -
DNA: TGTGCCAGCAGCAACGGTGGGACAGGGTACAACTATGGCTACACCTTC
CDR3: CASSNGGTGYNYGYTF

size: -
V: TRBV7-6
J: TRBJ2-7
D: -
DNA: TGTGCCAGCAGCTTATCCCCTGATGGGGGCAACGAGCAGTACTTC
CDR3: CASSLSPDGGNEQYF

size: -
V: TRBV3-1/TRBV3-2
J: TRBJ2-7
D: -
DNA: TGTGCCAGCAGCTCCCAGGGGAATCTAGGTCGCGAGCAGTACTTC
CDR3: CASSSQGNLGREQYF

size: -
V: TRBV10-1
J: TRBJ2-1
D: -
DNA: TGCGCCAGCAGTGAGTCTGGCACTACCTACAATGAGCAGTTCTTC
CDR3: CASSESGTTYNEQFF

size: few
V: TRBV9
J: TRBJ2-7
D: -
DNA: TGTGCCAGCACCGTAGGGCCCGATGTTGGCTACGAGCAGTACTTC
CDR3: CASTVGPDVGYEQYF

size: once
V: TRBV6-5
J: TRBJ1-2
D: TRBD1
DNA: TGTGCCAGCAGTTACACAGGGGACTATGGCTACACCTTC
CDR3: CASSYTGDYGYTF

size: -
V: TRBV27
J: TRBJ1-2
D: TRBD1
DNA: TGTGCCAGCAGTTTATTCAGGGGGAGTGACTATGGCTACACCTTC
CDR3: CASSLFRGSDYGYTF

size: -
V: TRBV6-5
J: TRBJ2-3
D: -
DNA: TGTGCCAGCAGGCTGGGGGGGCTGGGCACAGATACGCAGTATTTT
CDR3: CASRLGGLGTDTQYF

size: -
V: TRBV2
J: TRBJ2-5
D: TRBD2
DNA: TGTGCCAGCAGTGACCCGGGACTATCGGAGACCCAGTACTTC
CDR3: CASSDPGLSETQYF

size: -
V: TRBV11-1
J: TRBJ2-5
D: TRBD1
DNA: TGTGCCAGCAGCCCCGGGACAGGGGGCGGAGAGACCCAGTACTTC
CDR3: CASSPGTGGGETQYF

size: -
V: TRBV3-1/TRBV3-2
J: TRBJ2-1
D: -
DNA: TGTGCCAGCCCCCCGACCCCTATGTTGGGGCACGTTTTTTCGTTTAATGAGCAGTTCTTC
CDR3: CASPPTPMLGHVFSFNEQFF

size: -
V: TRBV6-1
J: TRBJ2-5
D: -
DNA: TGTGCCAGCAGTGAAGGCAGTGCAAGAGAGACCCAGTACTTC
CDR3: CASSEGSARETQYF

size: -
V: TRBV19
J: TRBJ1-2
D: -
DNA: TGTGCCAGTAGCCCCTCCGGGGACTATGGCTACACCTTC
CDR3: CASSPSGDYGYTF

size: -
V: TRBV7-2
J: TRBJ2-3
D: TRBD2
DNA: TGTGCCAGCAGCTTAAGGCGGGGGGTAGATACGCAGTATTTT
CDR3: CASSLRRGVDTQYF

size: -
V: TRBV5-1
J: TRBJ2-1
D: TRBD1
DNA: TGCGCCAGCAGCTCCGGGACAGGTATCAATGAGCAGTTCTTC
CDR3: CASSSGTGINEQFF

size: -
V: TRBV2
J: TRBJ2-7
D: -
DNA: TGTGCCAGCAGTGAACTCCCCGGCGGCCCCTACGAGCAGTACTTC
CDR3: CASSELPGGPYEQYF

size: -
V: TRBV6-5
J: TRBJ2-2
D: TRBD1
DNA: TGTGCCAGCAGTTGGGACAGGGTCACCGGGGAGCTGTTTTTT
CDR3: CASSWDRVTGELFF

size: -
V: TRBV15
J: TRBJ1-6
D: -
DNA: TGTGCCACCAGCAGTAGGCAGGGCCCCCCAGAAGTCCTCCACTTT
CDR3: CATSSRQGPPEVLHF

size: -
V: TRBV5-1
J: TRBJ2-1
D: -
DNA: TGCGCCAGCAGCTTGGGGGTCTACGGGGGCTCCTACAATGAGCAGTTCTTC
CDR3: CASSLGVYGGSYNEQFF

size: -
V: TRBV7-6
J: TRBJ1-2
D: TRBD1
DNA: TGTGCCAGCAGCGGAGGGGGACAGGGGGCTTTCAGCTATGGCTACACCTTC
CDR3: CASSGGGQGAFSYGYTF

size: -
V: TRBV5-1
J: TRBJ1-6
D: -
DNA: TGCGCCAGCAGCCAAGGGACTGCGGATAATTCACCCCTCCACTTT
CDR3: CASSQGTADNSPLHF

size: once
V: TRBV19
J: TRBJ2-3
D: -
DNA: TGTGCCAGTAGTCCTCGACCAGAAGCGGATACGCAGTATTTT
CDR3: CASSPRPEADTQYF

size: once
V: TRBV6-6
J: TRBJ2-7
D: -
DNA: TGTGCCAGCAGTTACGGTTCCAGGGGAAGGACCTACGAGCAGTACTTC
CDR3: CASSYGSRGRTYEQYF

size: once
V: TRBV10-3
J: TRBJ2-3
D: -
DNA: TGTGCCATCAGTGAGTCGGGGATCTGGCAGGGCGCAGATACGCAGTATTTT
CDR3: CAISESGIWQGADTQYF

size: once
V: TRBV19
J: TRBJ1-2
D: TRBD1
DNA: TGTGCCAGTAGTATTCCACAGGGGCTCGGAGGGTATGGCTACACCTTC
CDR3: CASSIPQGLGGYGYTF

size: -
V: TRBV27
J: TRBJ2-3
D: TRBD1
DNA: TGTGCCAGCAGTTTAGGGACAGGGAGCCCAGATACGCAGTATTTT
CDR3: CASSLGTGSPDTQYF

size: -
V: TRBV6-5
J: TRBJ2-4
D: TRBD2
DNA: TGTGCCTGCGGAGCGGGGGTAGCCAAAAACATTCAGTACTTC
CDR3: CACGAGVAKNIQYF

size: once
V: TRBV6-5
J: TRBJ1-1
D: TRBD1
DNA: TGTGCCAGCAGTTACTCCACAACAGGGGGCGTCACTGAAGCTTTCTTT
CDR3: CASSYSTTGGVTEAFF

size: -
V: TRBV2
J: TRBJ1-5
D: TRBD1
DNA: TGTGCCAGCAGAGCGACAGGGGGAATACATCAGCCCCAGCATTTT
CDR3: CASRATGGIHQPQHF

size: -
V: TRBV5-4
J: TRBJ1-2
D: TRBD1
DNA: TGTGCCAGCAGCCCCTGGAATGACAGGGGGTCTGGTGGCTACACCTTC
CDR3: CASSPWNDRGSGGYTF

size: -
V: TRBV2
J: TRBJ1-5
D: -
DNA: TGTGCCAGCACGCGACAGTTGAAGGAGCCCCAGCATTTT
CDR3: CASTRQLKEPQHF

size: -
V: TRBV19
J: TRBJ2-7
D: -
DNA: TGTGCCAGTAGTAGTTCGGCGCTAGCTCCCTCGTCCTACGAGCAGTACTTC
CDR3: CASSSSALAPSSYEQYF

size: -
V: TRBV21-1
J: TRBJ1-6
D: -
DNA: TGTGCCAGCAGCAAAGCGGAGGACAGAAAAGGTTCACCCCTCCACTTT
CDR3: CASSKAEDRKGSPLHF

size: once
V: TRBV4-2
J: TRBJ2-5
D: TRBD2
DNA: TGTGCCAGCAGCCCTGGACTAGCGGGGGGGAAGCCTCTTATGACCCAGTACTTC
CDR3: CASSPGLAGGKPLMTQYF

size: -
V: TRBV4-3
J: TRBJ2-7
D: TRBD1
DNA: TGCGCCAGCAGCCAAGAGTCAGGGGGCGCCTACGAGCAGTACTTC
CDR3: CASSQESGGAYEQYF

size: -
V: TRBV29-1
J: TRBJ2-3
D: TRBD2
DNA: TGCAGCGTACGGGGGGTAGGGACAGATACGCAGTATTTT
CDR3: CSVRGVGTDTQYF

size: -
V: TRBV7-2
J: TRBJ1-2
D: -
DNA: TGTGCCAGCAGCTTAACGGCAGGAAACTATGGCTACACCTTC
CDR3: CASSLTAGNYGYTF

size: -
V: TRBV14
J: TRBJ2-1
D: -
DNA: TGTGCCAGCAGCCAAGTCTACTACAATGAGCAGTTCTTC
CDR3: CASSQVYYNEQFF

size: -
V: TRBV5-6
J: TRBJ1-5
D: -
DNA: TGTGCCAGCAGCTTAAGGGACTCTAGCAATCAGCCCCAGCATTTT
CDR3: CASSLRDSSNQPQHF